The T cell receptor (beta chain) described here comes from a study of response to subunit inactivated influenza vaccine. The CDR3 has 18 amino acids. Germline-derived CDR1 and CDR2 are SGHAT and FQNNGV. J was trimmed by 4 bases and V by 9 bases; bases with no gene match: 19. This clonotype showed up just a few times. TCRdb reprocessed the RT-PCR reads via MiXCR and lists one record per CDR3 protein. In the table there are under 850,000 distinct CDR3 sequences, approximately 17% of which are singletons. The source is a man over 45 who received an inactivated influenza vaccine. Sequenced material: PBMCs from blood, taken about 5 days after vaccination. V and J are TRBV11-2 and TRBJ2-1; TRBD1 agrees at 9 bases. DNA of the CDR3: TGTGCCAGTGTCCGAGGGACAGGGCCCCTGGGGTTGTACAATGAGCAGTTCTTC. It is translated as CASVRGTGPLGLYNEQFF.